Presented here are 8 T cell receptor beta chains from one specimen sequenced in a study of T-cell reconstitution after alpha-beta-depleted transplantation in children. Unique molecular identifiers were incorporated into the prepared TCRbeta library. TCRdb independently ran MiXCR on the PCR reads; one entry per CDR3 protein. Seen here are about 980,000 distinct CDR3 sequences, roughly 31% observed once, and the top ten hold around 30%. This specimen consisted of PBMCs, mostly from graft donor cells, obtained 360 days after TCRalphabeta/CD19-depleted stem cell transplant. Every receptor here comes from a boy under two years old who had a stem cell transplant for SCID, so the T cells may come from the graft donor.

This clonotype has just a few counts. The chain joins TRBV6-5 to TRBJ2-5; the D gene is possibly TRBD2 (6 bases). Germline loops: CDR1 MNHEY, CDR2 SVGAGI. CDR3 length: 16 residues. V lost 2 bases, J lost 3 bases, and 16 bases lay in between. As DNA, the CDR3 is TGTGCCAGCAGTTACGTGCCCGGACTACCCAAAGAGACCCAGTACTTC. This translates into CASSYVPGLPKETQYF.

The CDR3 DNA is TGTGCCAGCAGCTTACTCGACGGAGGGGGCGAGCAGTACTTC. Translated, it gives CASSLLDGGGEQYF. The chain recombines TRBV6-5 with TRBJ2-7, with D perhaps given as TRBD1 or TRBD2 (6 bases each). The CDR3 is 14 amino acids. The V gene's germline CDR1 is MNHEY and CDR2 SVGAGI. Between the trimmed V and J ends, which lost 6 bases and 6 bases, there was a span of 18 bases.

V and J are TRBV5-1 and TRBJ2-1; D is perhaps TRBD1 (6 bases). Trimming took 4 bases from V and 10 from J, leaving 21 bases between them. This CDR3 comprises 15 residues. Germline V lookup: CDR1 SGHRS, CDR2 YFSETQ. Here the CDR3 DNA reads TGCGCCAGCAGCCCGGGACAAACTGGGTTAGGAGAGCAGTTCTTC. It is translated as CASSPGQTGLGEQFF.

The chain combines TRBV28 with TRBJ1-2; 7 positions agree with TRBD1. J lost 8 bases, V lost 3 bases, and 9 bases had no gene match. The CDR3 runs to 14 residues. Per the germline V gene, CDR1 is MDHEN and CDR2 is SYDVKM. This CDR3 reads CASSFSGTVEGYTF. CDR3 DNA sequence: TGTGCCAGCAGTTTCTCGGGGACAGTGGAGGGCTACACCTTC.

This clonotype turned up a few times. CDR3 protein: CASSLGPIAGDTQYF. The CDR3 DNA sequence: TGTGCCAGCAGCTTAGGCCCGATAGCAGGAGATACGCAGTATTTT. The genes are TRBV7-2 and TRBJ2-3; no reliable D call. The ends were cut back, 1 base at V and 5 bases at J, with 13 bases in the middle. Per the germline V gene, CDR1 is SGHTA and CDR2 is FQGNSA. The CDR3 runs 15 residues.

This clonotype was seen only a few times. The chain combines TRBV11-1 with TRBJ1-5; no definite D call. With 5 bases removed from V and 0 bases from J, the gap between germline ends came to 11 bases. This CDR3 comprises 15 residues. Germline assignment: CDR1 SGHAT and CDR2 FQDESV (reference sequence). DNA of the CDR3: TGTGCCAGCAGCCCTAGTGGGAATAGCAATCAGCCCCAGCATTTT. It translates to CASSPSGNSNQPQHF.

CDR3: CASSQEGQQNEQFF. CDR3 coding DNA: TGCGCCAGCAGCCAAGAGGGGCAGCAGAATGAGCAGTTCTTC. The chain carries TRBV4-3 and TRBJ2-1, with a weak D call TRBD1 (5 bases). The CDR3 is 14 residues long. V was trimmed by 0 bases and J by 7 bases, leaving 10 bases between them. Germline CDR1 and CDR2: LGHNA and YSLEER.

This chain links TRBV7-3 with TRBJ2-7; no firm D call. This CDR3 is built from 13 residues. Germline CDR1 SGHTA, CDR2 FQGTGA. Trimming pared 2 bases from V and 6 bases from J, leaving 11 bases between. Written as DNA, the CDR3 is TGTGCCAGCAGCTTATATCTCCCGGTCGAGCAGTACTTC. Translated, it gives CASSLYLPVEQYF.